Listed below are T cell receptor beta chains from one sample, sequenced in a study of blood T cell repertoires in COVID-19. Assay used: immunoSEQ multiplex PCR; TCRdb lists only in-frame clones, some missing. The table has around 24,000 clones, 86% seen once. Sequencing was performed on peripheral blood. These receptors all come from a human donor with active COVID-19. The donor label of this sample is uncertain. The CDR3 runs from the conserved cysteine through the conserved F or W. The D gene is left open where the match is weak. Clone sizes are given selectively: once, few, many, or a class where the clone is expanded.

CDR3 DNA: TGTGCCTGGAGTGAGGGGCCAGGGAACCAGCCCCAGCATTTT
CDR3 protein: CAWSEGPGNQPQHF
D gene: NA
clone size: NA
V gene: TRBV30
J gene: TRBJ1-5

CDR3 DNA: TGCGCCAGCAGCGGGGAATTAGCGGGAGGGGAGCAGTACTTC
CDR3 protein: CASSGELAGGEQYF
D gene: TRBD2
clone size: NA
V gene: TRBV4-3
J gene: TRBJ2-7

CDR3 DNA: TGTGCCAGCAGTTCAGGGGTAGGAGCTTTCTTT
CDR3 protein: CASSSGVGAFF
D gene: NA
clone size: NA
V gene: TRBV12-3/TRBV12-4
J gene: TRBJ1-1

CDR3 DNA: TGTGCCAGCAGCCAAGTGGCGGGCCATTCTGGAAACACCATATATTTT
CDR3 protein: CASSQVAGHSGNTIYF
D gene: NA
clone size: NA
V gene: TRBV3-1/TRBV3-2
J gene: TRBJ1-3

CDR3 DNA: TGCGCCAGCAGCTTGGTAGCGGGAGGGCCGAATTACAATGAGCAGTTCTTC
CDR3 protein: CASSLVAGGPNYNEQFF
D gene: TRBD2
clone size: NA
V gene: TRBV5-1
J gene: TRBJ2-1

CDR3 DNA: TGTGCCAGCAGCTCGGGAGGAAGCACAGATACGCAGTATTTT
CDR3 protein: CASSSGGSTDTQYF
D gene: TRBD2
clone size: NA
V gene: TRBV7-9
J gene: TRBJ2-3

CDR3 DNA: TGTGCCAGCAGGCCTAGGCGTTTTGGCCGGGGCTCCTACAATGAGCAGTTCTTC
CDR3 protein: CASRPRRFGRGSYNEQFF
D gene: NA
clone size: NA
V gene: TRBV2
J gene: TRBJ2-1

CDR3 DNA: TGTGCCAGCAGCCTGGGACTAGCGGGAGGGAGCAGTATTTTT
CDR3 protein: CASSLGLAGGSSIF
D gene: TRBD2
clone size: NA
V gene: TRBV7-2
J gene: TRBJ2-3

CDR3 DNA: TGTGCCAGCAGTTCAACAGGGGGCCCGGATACGCAGTATTTT
CDR3 protein: CASSSTGGPDTQYF
D gene: TRBD1
clone size: once
V gene: TRBV27
J gene: TRBJ2-3

CDR3 DNA: TGCGCCAGCAGCCTTCTGACTAGCCCAGGCTACGAGCAGTACTTC
CDR3 protein: CASSLLTSPGYEQYF
D gene: TRBD2
clone size: NA
V gene: TRBV4-1
J gene: TRBJ2-7

CDR3 DNA: TGTGCCATCAGTGCGGGGAACCAAGAGACCCAGTACTTC
CDR3 protein: CAISAGNQETQYF
D gene: NA
clone size: NA
V gene: TRBV10-3
J gene: TRBJ2-5

CDR3 DNA: TGCGCCAGCAGCTCAGGGACTAGCGGGACCTACGAGCAGTACTTC
CDR3 protein: CASSSGTSGTYEQYF
D gene: TRBD2
clone size: NA
V gene: TRBV5-1
J gene: TRBJ2-7

CDR3 DNA: TGTGCCAGTAGTAGGGGAAGCGGGGGGGCCTCAGAGACCCAGTACTTC
CDR3 protein: CASSRGSGGASETQYF
D gene: TRBD2
clone size: NA
V gene: TRBV19
J gene: TRBJ2-5

CDR3 DNA: TGTGCCAGCAGCTCGGCCTCAGGGGGAAGCACTGAAGCTTTCTTT
CDR3 protein: CASSSASGGSTEAFF
D gene: TRBD1
clone size: NA
V gene: TRBV7-9
J gene: TRBJ1-1

CDR3 DNA: TGTGCCAGCAGACCAGGGGTTCAGGAGGAGCAGTTCTTC
CDR3 protein: CASRPGVQEEQFF
D gene: NA
clone size: once
V gene: TRBV6-5
J gene: TRBJ2-1

CDR3 DNA: TGTGCCAGCAGCTTGGCCTTCCACGAGCAGTACTTC
CDR3 protein: CASSLAFHEQYF
D gene: NA
clone size: NA
V gene: TRBV5-5
J gene: TRBJ2-7

CDR3 DNA: TGTGCCACCAGTGATTCAAGGTCTAGCGGGAGGCCAAATGAGCAGTTCTTC
CDR3 protein: CATSDSRSSGRPNEQFF
D gene: TRBD2
clone size: NA
V gene: TRBV24-1
J gene: TRBJ2-1

CDR3 DNA: TGTGCCAGCAGTGTGAGGACAGCAACCGGGGAGCTGTTTTTT
CDR3 protein: CASSVRTATGELFF
D gene: NA
clone size: NA
V gene: TRBV2
J gene: TRBJ2-2

CDR3 DNA: TGCGCCAGCAGCCCCTCACACGGGGTATGGGGCACCGGGGAGCTGTTTTTT
CDR3 protein: CASSPSHGVWGTGELFF
D gene: NA
clone size: NA
V gene: TRBV4-3
J gene: TRBJ2-2

CDR3 DNA: TGCGCCAGCAGCTTGGCCTCTTACCCGGGACAGCAGTTTGGGCCGAATTCACCCCTCCACTTT
CDR3 protein: CASSLASYPGQQFGPNSPLHF
D gene: TRBD1
clone size: few
V gene: TRBV5-1
J gene: TRBJ1-6

CDR3 DNA: TGCGCCAGCAGCGTCAGGGGAAATCTATATGGCTACACCTTC
CDR3 protein: CASSVRGNLYGYTF
D gene: NA
clone size: NA
V gene: TRBV5-1
J gene: TRBJ1-2

CDR3 DNA: TGTGCCAGCAGCTTAGTCCCAGGGGGGTACAATGAGCAGTTCTTC
CDR3 protein: CASSLVPGGYNEQFF
D gene: NA
clone size: NA
V gene: TRBV7-2
J gene: TRBJ2-1

CDR3 DNA: TGTGCCAGCAGCCCCATCGGGACAGCGAATGAAAAACTGTTTTTT
CDR3 protein: CASSPIGTANEKLFF
D gene: TRBD1
clone size: NA
V gene: TRBV7-2
J gene: TRBJ1-4

CDR3 DNA: TGTGCCAGCAGCTCAAATATGGGGGGATCGGGCTACACCTTC
CDR3 protein: CASSSNMGGSGYTF
D gene: NA
clone size: once
V gene: TRBV5-8
J gene: TRBJ1-2

CDR3 DNA: TGTGCCAGCAGTACGCGACCAGGGAATCAGCCCCAGCATTTT
CDR3 protein: CASSTRPGNQPQHF
D gene: NA
clone size: NA
V gene: TRBV27
J gene: TRBJ1-5

CDR3 DNA: TGTGCCAGCAGGACCGAAGGACAGGGGACCCAGTACTTC
CDR3 protein: CASRTEGQGTQYF
D gene: TRBD1
clone size: NA
V gene: TRBV2
J gene: TRBJ2-5

CDR3 DNA: TGTGCCACCAGTGATCCGTTTACCGGGAAGCTGTTTTTT
CDR3 protein: CATSDPFTGKLFF
D gene: NA
clone size: NA
V gene: TRBV24-1
J gene: TRBJ2-2

CDR3 DNA: TGTGCCAGCAGTTTGGGGACTAGCGGGGGTCAAGAGACCCAGTACTTC
CDR3 protein: CASSLGTSGGQETQYF
D gene: TRBD2
clone size: few
V gene: TRBV2
J gene: TRBJ2-5

CDR3 DNA: TGTGCCAGCAGTAAGGGTTGGAGGATGGACAATGAGCAGTTCTTC
CDR3 protein: CASSKGWRMDNEQFF
D gene: NA
clone size: few
V gene: TRBV9
J gene: TRBJ2-1

CDR3 DNA: TGTGCCAGTAGTATAGCAGCGGGGGAGACCCAGTACTTC
CDR3 protein: CASSIAAGETQYF
D gene: TRBD2
clone size: NA
V gene: TRBV19
J gene: TRBJ2-5

CDR3 DNA: TGTGCCAGCAGCGGCGGACAGGGTCACGCTTACGAGCAGTACTTC
CDR3 protein: CASSGGQGHAYEQYF
D gene: TRBD1
clone size: medium-sized
V gene: TRBV7-9
J gene: TRBJ2-7

CDR3 DNA: TGCGCCAGCAGCTTGGGAATACGGGATACGCAGTATTTT
CDR3 protein: CASSLGIRDTQYF
D gene: NA
clone size: NA
V gene: TRBV5-1
J gene: TRBJ2-3

CDR3 DNA: TGTGCCAGCAGCTTAATCCTAGGGGGCAGTGAAAAACTGTTTTTT
CDR3 protein: CASSLILGGSEKLFF
D gene: TRBD1
clone size: NA
V gene: TRBV7-9
J gene: TRBJ1-4

CDR3 DNA: TGTGCCAGAAGCAAATTCGGGAGGGGGAGCCATAACTATGGCTACACCTTC
CDR3 protein: CARSKFGRGSHNYGYTF
D gene: NA
clone size: NA
V gene: TRBV5-3
J gene: TRBJ1-2